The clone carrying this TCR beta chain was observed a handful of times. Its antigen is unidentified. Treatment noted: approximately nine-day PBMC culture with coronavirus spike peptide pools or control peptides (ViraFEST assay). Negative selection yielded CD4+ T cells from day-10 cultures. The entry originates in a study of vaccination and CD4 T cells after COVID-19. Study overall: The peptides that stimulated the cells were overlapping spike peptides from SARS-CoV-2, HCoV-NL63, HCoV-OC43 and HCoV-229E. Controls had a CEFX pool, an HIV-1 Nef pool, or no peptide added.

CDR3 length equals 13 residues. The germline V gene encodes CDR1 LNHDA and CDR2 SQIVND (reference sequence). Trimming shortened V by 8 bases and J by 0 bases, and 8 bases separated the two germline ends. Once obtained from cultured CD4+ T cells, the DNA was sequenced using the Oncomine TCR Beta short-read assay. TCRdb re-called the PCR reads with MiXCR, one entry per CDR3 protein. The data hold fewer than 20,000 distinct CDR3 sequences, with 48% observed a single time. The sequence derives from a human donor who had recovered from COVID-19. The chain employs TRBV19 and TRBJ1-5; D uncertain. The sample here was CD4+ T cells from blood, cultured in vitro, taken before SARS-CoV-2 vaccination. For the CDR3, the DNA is TGTGCCAGTTCGTTGAATAGCAATCAGCCCCAGCATTTT. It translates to CASSLNSNQPQHF.